This TCR beta chain was recorded in a study of OX40 agonist ivuxolimab in advanced cancers. Overall study context: Each patient was given ivuxolimab into a vein every 2 weeks, at 0.01 to 10 mg/kg. Patients with prior anti-PD-1, anti-PD-L1 or anti-CTLA-4 therapy were eligible; 40% had some. People in dose escalation had one of these cancers: hepatocellular carcinoma, melanoma, renal cell or head and neck cancer.

Sequencing was performed with immunoSEQ multiplex PCR; in TCRdb, only in-frame clones are kept and a portion is missing. The sample holds approximately 29,000 clones, 79% seen once. Collection of blood occurred at baseline, at cycle 4 day 1, and at cycle 7 day 1. Unmatched junction bases numbered 4, after V lost 0 bases and J lost 6 bases. The CDR3 sequence is 16 residues long. CDR1 and CDR2 from the germline V gene are SGDLS and YYNGEE. This sample comprised CD4+ or CD8+ T cells sorted from blood, obtained in a trial of the OX40 agonist ivuxolimab. The chain has TRBV9 and TRBJ2-3, with 13 bases that match TRBD2. The sequence was obtained from an adult with an advanced solid tumor such as melanoma, head and neck, liver or kidney cancer. CDR3 in DNA: TGTGCCAGCAGCGTAGTAACTAGCGGGGGGGCTGATACGCAGTATTTT. Amino acids: CASSVVTSGGADTQYF. Looking up the rest from reference TRBV9 and TRBJ2-3 gives the full variable domain: DSGVTQTPKHLITATGQRVTLRCSPRSGDLSVYWYQQSLDQGLQFLIQYYNGEERAKGNILERFSAQQFPDLHSELNLSSLELGDSALYFCASSVVTSGGADTQYFGPGTRLTVL.